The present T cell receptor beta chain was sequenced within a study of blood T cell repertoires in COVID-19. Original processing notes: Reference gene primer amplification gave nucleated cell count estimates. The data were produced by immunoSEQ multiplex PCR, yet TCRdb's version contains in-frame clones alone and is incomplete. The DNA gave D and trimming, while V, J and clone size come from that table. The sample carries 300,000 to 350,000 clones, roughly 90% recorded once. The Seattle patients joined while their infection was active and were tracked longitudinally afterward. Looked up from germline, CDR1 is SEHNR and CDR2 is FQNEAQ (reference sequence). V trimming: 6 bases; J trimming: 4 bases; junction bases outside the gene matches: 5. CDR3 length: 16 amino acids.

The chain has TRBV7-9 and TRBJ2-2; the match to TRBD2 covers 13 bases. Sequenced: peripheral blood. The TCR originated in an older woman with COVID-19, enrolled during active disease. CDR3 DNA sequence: TGTGCCAGCAGACCGACTAGCGGGGGGCCCACCGGGGAGCTGTTTTTT. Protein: CASRPTSGGPTGELFF.